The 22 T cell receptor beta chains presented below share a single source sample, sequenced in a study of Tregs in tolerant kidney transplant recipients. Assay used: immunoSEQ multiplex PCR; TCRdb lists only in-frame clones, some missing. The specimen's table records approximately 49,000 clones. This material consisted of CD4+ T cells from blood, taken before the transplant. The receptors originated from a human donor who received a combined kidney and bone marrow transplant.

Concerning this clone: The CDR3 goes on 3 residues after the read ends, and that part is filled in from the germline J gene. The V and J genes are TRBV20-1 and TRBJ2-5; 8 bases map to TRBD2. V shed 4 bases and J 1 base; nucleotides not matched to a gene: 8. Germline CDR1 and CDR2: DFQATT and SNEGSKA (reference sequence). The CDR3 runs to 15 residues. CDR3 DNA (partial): TGCAGTGCTATCGGAGCGGGAGACTTCCAAGAGACC. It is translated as CSAIGAGDFQET. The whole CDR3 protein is CSAIGAGDFQETQYF.

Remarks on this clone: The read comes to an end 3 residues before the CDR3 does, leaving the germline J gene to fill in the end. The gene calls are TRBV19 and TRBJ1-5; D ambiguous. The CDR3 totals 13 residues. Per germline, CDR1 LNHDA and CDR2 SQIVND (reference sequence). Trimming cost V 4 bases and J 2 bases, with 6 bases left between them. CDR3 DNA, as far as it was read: TGTGCCAGTAGTAGTAGGGGCAATCAGCCC. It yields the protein CASSSRGNQP. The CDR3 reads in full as CASSSRGNQPQHF.

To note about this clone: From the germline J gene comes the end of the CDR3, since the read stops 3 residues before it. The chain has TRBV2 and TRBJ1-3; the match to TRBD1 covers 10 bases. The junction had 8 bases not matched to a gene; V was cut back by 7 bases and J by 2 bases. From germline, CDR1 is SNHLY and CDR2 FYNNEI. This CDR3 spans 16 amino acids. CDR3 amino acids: CASTHSTGGPGNTIYF. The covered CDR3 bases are TGTGCCAGCACCCACTCGACAGGGGGCCCTGGAAACACC.

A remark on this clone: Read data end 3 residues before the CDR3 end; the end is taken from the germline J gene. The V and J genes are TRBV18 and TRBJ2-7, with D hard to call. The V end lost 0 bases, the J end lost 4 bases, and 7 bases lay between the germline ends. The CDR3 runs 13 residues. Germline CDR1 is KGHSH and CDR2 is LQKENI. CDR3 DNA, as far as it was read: TGTGCCAGCTCACCACCGAACCAGTACGAG. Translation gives CASSPPNQYE. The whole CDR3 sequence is CASSPPNQYEQYF.

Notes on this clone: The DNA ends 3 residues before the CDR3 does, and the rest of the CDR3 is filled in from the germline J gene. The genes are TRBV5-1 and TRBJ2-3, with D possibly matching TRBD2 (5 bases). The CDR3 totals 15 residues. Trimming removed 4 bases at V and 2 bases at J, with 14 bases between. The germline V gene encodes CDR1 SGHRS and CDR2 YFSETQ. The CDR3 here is CASSNSGNPTDTQYF. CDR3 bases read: TGCGCCAGCAGCAACAGCGGCAACCCCACAGATACG.

The part of the CDR3 DNA that was read is TGTGCCAGCAGCACCAGTGGGGGCTTTTTCCATGAG. Protein sequence: CASSTSGGFFHE. The full-length CDR3 reads as CASSTSGGFFHEQFF. The chain is built from TRBV5-4 and TRBJ2-1, with a weak D call TRBD1 (6 bases). Read coverage stops 3 residues before the CDR3 terminus; the germline J gene supplies the remainder. Germline assignment: CDR1 SGHNT and CDR2 YYREEE (reference sequence). Trimming removed 4 bases at V and 8 bases at J, with 19 bases between. This CDR3 has 15 amino acids.

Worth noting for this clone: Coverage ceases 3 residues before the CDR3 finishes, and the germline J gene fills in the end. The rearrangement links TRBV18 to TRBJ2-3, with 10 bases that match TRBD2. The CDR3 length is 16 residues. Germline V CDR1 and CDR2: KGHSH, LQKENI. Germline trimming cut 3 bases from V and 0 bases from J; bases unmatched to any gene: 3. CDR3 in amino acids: CASSPKLAGSTDTQYF. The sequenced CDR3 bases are TGTGCCAGCTCACCCAAACTAGCGGGGAGCACAGATACG.

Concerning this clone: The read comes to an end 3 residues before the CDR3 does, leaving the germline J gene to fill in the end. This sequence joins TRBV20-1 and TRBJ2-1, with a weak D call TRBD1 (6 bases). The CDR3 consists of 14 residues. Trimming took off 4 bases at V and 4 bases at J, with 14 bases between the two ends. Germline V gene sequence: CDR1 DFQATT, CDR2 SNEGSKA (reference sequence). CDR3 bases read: TGCAGTGCTAAGTCCAAGGGGGTTTACAATGAG. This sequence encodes CSAKSKGVYNE. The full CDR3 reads CSAKSKGVYNEQFF.

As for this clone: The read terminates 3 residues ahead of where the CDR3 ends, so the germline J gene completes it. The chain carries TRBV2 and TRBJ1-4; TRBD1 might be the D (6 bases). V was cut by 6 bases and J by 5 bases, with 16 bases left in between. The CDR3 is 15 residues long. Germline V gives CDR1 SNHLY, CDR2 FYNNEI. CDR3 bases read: TGTGCCAGCAGCTATAGGGGACAACAAAATGAAAAA. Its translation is CASSYRGQQNEK. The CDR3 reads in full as CASSYRGQQNEKLFF.

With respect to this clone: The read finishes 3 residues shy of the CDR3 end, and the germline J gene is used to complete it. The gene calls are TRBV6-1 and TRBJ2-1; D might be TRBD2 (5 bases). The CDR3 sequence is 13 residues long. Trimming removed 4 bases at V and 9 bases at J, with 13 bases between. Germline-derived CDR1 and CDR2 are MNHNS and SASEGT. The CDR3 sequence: CASSGRGVPEQFF. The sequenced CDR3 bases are TGTGCCAGCAGTGGTCGGGGAGTCCCTGAG.

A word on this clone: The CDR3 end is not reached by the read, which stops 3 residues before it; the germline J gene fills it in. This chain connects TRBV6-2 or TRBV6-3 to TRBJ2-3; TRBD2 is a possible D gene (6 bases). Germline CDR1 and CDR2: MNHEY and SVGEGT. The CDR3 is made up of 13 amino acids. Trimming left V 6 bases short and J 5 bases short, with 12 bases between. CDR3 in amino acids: CASRGLPGDTQYF. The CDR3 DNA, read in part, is TGTGCCAGCAGGGGACTGCCCGGAGATACG.

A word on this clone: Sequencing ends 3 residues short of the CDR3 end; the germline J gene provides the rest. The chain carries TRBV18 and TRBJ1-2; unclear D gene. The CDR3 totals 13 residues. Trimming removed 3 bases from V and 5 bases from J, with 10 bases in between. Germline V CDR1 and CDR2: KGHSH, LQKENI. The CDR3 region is CASSPSSGYGYTF. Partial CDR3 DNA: TGTGCCAGCTCACCTAGTTCGGGGTATGGC.

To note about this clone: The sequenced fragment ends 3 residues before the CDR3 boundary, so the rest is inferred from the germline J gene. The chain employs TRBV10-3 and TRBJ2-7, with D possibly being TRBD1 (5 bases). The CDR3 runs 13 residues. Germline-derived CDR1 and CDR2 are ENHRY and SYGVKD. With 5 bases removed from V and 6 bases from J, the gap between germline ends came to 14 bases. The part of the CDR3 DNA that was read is TGTGCCATCAGTCAAGTAGACAGTCGCGAG. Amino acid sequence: CAISQVDSRE. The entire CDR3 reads CAISQVDSREQYF.

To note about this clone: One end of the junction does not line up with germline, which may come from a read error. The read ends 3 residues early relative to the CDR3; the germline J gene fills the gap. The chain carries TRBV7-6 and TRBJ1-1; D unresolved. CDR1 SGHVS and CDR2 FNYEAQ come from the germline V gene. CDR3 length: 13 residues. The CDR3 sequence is CASSSDSNTGAFF. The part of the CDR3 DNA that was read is TGTGCCAGCAGCAGCGATTCGAACACTGGA. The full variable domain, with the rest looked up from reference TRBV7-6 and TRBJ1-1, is GAGVSQSPRYKVTKRGQDVALRCDPISGHVSLYWYRQALGQGPEFLTYFNYEAQQDKSGLPNDRFSAERPEGSISTLTIQRTEQRDSAMYRCASSSDSNTGAFFGQGTRLTVV.

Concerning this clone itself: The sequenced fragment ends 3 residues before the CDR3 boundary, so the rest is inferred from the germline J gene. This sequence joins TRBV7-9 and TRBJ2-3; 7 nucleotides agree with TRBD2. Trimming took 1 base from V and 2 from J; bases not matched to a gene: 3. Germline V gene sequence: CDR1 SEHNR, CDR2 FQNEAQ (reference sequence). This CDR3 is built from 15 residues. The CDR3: CASSLGSGNTDTQYF. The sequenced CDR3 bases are TGTGCCAGCAGCTTAGGAAGCGGGAACACAGATACG.

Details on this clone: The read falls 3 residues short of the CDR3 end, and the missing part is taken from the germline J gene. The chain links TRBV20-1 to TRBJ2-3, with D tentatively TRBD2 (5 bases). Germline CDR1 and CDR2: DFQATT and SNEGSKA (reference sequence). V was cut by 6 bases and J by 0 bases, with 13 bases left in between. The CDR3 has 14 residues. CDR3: CSAQTRTSTDTQYF. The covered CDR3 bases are TGCAGTGCACAGACGCGGACTAGCACAGATACG.

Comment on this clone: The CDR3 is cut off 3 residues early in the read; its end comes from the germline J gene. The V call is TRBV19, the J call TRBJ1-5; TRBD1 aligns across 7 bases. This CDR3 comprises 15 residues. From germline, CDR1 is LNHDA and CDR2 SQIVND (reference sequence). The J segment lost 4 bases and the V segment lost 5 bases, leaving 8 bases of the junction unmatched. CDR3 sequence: CASSRDRAGNQPQHF. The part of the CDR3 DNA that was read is TGTGCCAGTAGTCGTGACAGGGCAGGAAATCAGCCC.

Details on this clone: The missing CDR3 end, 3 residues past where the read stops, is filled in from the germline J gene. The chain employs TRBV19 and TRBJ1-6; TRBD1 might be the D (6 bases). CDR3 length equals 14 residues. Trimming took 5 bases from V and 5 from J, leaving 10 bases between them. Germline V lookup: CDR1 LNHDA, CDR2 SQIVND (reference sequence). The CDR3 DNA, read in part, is TGTGCCAGTAGTCTCGGACAGCATAATTCACCC. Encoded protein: CASSLGQHNSP. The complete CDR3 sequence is CASSLGQHNSPLHF.

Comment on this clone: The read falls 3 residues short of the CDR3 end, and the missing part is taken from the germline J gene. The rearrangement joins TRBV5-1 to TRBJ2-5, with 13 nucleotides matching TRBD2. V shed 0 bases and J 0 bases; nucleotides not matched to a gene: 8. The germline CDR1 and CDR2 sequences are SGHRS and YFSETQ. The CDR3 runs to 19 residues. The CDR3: CASSLGGTSGTGYQETQYF. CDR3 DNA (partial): TGCGCCAGCAGCTTGGGCGGGACTAGCGGGACCGGGTACCAAGAGACC.

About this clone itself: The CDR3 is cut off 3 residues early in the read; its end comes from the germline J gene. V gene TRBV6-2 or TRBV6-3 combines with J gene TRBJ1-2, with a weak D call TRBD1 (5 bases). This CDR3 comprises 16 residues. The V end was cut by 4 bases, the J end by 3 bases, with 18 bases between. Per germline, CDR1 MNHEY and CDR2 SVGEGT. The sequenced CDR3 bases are TGTGCCAGCAGTTTTTCCTCGTCGGACACGGACTATGGC. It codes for CASSFSSSDTDYG. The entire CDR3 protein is CASSFSSSDTDYGYTF.

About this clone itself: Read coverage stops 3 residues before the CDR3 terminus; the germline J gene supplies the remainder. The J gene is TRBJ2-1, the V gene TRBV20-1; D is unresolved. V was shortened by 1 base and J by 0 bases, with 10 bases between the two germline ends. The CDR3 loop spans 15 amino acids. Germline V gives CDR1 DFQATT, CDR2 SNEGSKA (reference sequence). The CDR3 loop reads CSARAGSSSYNEQFF. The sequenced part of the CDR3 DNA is TGCAGTGCTAGAGCCGGGTCGAGCTCCTACAATGAG.

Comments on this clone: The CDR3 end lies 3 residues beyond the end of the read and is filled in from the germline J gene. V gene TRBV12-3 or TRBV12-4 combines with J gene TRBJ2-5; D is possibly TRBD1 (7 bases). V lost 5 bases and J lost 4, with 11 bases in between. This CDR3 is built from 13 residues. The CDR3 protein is CASSRRGPETQYF. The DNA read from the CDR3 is TGTGCCAGCAGTCGGAGGGGGCCAGAGACC.